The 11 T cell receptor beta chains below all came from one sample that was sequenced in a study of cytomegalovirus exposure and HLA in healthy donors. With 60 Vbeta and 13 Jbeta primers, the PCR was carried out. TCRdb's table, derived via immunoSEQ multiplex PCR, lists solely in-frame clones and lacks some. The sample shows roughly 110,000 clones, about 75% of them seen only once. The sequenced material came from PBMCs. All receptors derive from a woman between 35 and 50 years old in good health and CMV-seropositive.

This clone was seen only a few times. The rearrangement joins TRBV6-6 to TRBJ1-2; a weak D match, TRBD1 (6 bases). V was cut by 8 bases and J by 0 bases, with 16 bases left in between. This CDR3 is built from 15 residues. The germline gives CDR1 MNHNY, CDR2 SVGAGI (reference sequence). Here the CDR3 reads CASGIPGTSNYGYTF. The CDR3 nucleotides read TGTGCCAGCGGGATCCCTGGGACATCTAACTATGGCTACACCTTC.

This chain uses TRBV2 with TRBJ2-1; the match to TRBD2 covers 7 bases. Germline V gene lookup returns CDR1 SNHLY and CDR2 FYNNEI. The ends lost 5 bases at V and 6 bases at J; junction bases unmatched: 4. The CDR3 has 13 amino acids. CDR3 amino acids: CASSRDYLNEQFF. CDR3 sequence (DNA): TGTGCCAGCAGTCGGGACTACCTCAATGAGCAGTTCTTC. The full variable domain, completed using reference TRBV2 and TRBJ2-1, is EPEVTQTPSHQVTQMGQEVILRCVPISNHLYFYWYRQILGQKVEFLVSFYNNEISEKSEIFDDQFSVERPDGSNFTLKIRSTKLEDSAMYFCASSRDYLNEQFFGPGTRLTVL.

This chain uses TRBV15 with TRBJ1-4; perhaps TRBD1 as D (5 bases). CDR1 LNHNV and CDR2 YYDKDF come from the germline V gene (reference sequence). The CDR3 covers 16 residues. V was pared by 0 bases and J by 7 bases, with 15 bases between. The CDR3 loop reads CATSRERQRAIEKLFF. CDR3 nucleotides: TGTGCCACCAGCAGAGAAAGACAGCGGGCAATTGAAAAACTGTTTTTT.

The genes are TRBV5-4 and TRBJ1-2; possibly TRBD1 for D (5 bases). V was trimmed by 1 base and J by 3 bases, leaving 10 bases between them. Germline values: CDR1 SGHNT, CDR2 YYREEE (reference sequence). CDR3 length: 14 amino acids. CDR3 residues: CASSLSGGDYGYTF. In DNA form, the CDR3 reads TGTGCCAGCAGCTTGTCCGGAGGGGACTATGGCTACACCTTC.

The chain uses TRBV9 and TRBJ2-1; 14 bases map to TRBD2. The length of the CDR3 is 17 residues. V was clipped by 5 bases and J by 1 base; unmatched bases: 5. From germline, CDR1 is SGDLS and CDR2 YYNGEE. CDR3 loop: CASSRTSGGQSYNEQFF. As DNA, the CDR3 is TGTGCCAGCAGTCGGACTAGCGGGGGGCAGTCCTACAATGAGCAGTTCTTC.

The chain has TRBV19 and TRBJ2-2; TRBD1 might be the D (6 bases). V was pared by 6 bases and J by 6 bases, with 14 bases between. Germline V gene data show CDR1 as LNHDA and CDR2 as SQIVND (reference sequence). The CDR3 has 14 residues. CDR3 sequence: CASRQGSLAGELFF. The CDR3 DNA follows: TGTGCCAGTAGACAGGGTAGCTTGGCCGGGGAGCTGTTTTTT.

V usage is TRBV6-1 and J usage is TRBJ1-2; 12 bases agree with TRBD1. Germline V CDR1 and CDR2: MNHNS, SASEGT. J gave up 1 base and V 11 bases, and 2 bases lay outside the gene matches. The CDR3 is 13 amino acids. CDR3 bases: TGTGCCGGGGACAGGGGGCTTAACTATGGCTACACCTTC. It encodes CAGDRGLNYGYTF.

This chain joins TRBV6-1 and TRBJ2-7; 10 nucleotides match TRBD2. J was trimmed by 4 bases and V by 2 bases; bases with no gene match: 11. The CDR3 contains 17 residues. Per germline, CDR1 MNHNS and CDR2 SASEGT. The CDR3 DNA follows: TGTGCCAGCAGTGAATTATACGGACTAGCGGTGCGTTACGAGCAGTACTTC. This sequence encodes CASSELYGLAVRYEQYF.

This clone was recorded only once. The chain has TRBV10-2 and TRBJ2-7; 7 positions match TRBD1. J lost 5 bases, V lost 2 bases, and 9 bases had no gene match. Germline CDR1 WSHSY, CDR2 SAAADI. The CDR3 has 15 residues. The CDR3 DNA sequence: TGCGCCAGCAGTGAGGAGGGGGCCTTGAGGAACGAGCAGTACTTC. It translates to CASSEEGALRNEQYF.

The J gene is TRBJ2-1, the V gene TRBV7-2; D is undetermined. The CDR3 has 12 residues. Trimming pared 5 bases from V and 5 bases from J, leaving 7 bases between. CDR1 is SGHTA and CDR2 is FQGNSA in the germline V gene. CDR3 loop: CASSLYHNEQFF. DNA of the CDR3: TGTGCCAGCAGCCTCTACCACAATGAGCAGTTCTTC.

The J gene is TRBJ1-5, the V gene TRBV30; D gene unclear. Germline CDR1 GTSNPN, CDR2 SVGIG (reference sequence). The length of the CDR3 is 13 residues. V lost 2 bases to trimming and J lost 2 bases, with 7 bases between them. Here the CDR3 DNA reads TGTGCCTGGAGTACGGAGGGCAATCAGCCCCAGCATTTT. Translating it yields CAWSTEGNQPQHF. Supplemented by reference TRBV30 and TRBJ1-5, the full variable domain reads SQTIHQWPATLVQPVGSPLSLECTVEGTSNPNLYWYRQAAGRGLQLLFYSVGIGQISSEVPQNLSASRPQDRQFILSSKKLLLSDSGFYLCAWSTEGNQPQHFGDGTRLSIL.